This T cell receptor (beta chain) was obtained from a study of cytomegalovirus exposure and HLA in healthy donors. Whole-study findings and limits: Cytomegalovirus status was reportedly diagnosed by the classifier with high sensitivity and specificity. Usually a TCR sequence was rare, but some public TCRs were found in many donors. In vitro work confirmed that a few CMV-associated chains recognize CMV antigens. The study put 160 or so TCR beta chains on its list as cytomegalovirus-associated.

Clones were sequenced by immunoSEQ multiplex PCR, and TCRdb holds only the in-frame ones, with some missing. The repertoire consists of some 230,000 clones, with over 80% occurring once and the leading ten covering 1% to 1.2%. The CDR3 loop spans 14 amino acids. Deletions cut 4 bases from V and 3 bases from J, with 13 bases between. Per the germline V gene, CDR1 is SGHDN and CDR2 is FVKESK. Concerning this clone: As yet, its antigen is unknown.

Material: PBMCs. The TCR comes from a woman aged 18-30 years in good health and CMV-seronegative. This sequence joins TRBV14 and TRBJ2-7, with TRBD1 as a possible D gene (6 bases). The CDR3 bases are TGTGCCAGCAGCCGACAGACAGGCCTCTACGAGCAGTACTTC. Translated, it gives CASSRQTGLYEQYF.